This T cell receptor beta chain was obtained from a study of blood T cell repertoires in COVID-19. Study information: T cells, B-cell-depleted T cells, or PBMCs provided the cDNA or gDNA that served as material.

The V and J ends lost 4 bases and 3 bases, in that order; junction bases with no gene match: 5. The length of the CDR3 is 16 residues. CDR1 and CDR2 (germline): SNHLY, FYNNEI. Original data processing: Quantification of nucleated cells was approximated via reference gene primer amplification. TCRdb's copy holds only in-frame clones and misses some; the assay was immunoSEQ multiplex PCR. The DNA was the basis for D and trimming; V, J and clone size are from that table. The sample lists 52,000 or so clones; around nine tenths were seen once. This clone was seen a single time. The receptor was isolated from a woman between 70 and 85 years old with active COVID-19. Sequencing was performed on peripheral blood. The chain joins TRBV2 to TRBJ2-1; 11 nucleotides align to TRBD2. CDR3 in DNA: TGTGCCAGCAGTGTTACCGGGACTAGCGGCTACAATGAGCAGTTCTTC. Translation: CASSVTGTSGYNEQFF.